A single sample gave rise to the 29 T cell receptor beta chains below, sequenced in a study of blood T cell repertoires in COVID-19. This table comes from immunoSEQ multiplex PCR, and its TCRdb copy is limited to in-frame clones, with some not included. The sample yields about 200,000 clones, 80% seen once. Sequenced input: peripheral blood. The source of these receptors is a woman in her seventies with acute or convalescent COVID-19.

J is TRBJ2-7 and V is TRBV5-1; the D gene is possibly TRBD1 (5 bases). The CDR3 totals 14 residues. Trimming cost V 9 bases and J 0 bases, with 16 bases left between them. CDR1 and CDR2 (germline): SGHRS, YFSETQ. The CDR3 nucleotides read TGCGCCAAAGCAAGGACACCCGACTCCTACGAGCAGTACGTC. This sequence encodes CAKARTPDSYEQYV.

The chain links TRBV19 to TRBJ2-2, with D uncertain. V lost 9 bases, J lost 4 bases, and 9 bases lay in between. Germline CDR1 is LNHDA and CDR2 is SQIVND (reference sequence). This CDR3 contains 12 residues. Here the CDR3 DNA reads TGTGCCAGCGAGGTTGTCACCGGGGAGCTGTTTTTT. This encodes CASEVVTGELFF.

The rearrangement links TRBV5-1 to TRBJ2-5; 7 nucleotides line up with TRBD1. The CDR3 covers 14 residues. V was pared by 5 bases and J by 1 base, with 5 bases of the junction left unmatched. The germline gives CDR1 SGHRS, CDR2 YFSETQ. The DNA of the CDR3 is TGCGCCAGCAGTCAACAGGGGTCCCAAGAGACCCAGTACTTC. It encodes CASSQQGSQETQYF.

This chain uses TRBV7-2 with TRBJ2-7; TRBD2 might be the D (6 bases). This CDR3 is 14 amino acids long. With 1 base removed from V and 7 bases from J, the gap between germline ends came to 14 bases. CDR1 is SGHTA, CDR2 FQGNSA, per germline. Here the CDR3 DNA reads TGTGCCAGCAGCTTAGACCGGTCCGGGGGTGAGCAGTACTTC. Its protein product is CASSLDRSGGEQYF.

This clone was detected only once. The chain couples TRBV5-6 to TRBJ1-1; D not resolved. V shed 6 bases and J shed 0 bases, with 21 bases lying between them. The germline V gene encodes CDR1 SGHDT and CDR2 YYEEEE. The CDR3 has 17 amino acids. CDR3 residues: CASTLGIHRGMNTEAFF. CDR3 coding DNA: TGTGCCAGCACCCTGGGTATTCACAGAGGGATGAACACTGAAGCTTTCTTT.

Here the CDR3 reads CASSQSEGSGNQPQHF. DNA for the CDR3: TGCGCCAGCAGTCAATCGGAGGGGTCGGGCAATCAGCCCCAGCATTTT. J is TRBJ1-5 and V is TRBV23-1; TRBD1 might be the D (5 bases). TRBV23-1 counts as an open reading frame of uncertain function. Trimming left V 0 bases short and J 2 bases short, with 11 bases between. This CDR3 has 16 amino acids.

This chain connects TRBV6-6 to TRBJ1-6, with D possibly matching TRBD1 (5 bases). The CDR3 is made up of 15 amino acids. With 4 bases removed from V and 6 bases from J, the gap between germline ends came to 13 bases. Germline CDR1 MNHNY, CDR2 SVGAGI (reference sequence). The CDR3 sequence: CASSSPVQGNSPLHF. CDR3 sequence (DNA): TGTGCCAGCAGTTCCCCAGTCCAGGGTAATTCACCCCTCCACTTT.

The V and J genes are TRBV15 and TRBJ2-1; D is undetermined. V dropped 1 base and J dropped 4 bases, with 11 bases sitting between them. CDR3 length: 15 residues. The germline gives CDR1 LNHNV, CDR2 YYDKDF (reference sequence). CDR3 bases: TGTGCCACCAGCAGAGGGCCAGGTCTTTACAATGAGCAGTTCTTC. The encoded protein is CATSRGPGLYNEQFF.

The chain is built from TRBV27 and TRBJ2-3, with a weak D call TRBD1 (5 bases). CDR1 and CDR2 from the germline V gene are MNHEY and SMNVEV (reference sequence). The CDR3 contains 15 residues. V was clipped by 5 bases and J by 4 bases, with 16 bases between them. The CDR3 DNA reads TGTGCCAGCAGTATCATAGGGCAGGGTGCAGATACGCAGTATTTT. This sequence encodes CASSIIGQGADTQYF.

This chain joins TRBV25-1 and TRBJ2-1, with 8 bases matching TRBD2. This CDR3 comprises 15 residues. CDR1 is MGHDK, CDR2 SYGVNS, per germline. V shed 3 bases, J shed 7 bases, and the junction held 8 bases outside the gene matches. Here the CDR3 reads CASSDPRTSWNEQFF. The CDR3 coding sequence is TGTGCCAGCAGTGACCCTCGGACTAGCTGGAATGAGCAGTTCTTC.

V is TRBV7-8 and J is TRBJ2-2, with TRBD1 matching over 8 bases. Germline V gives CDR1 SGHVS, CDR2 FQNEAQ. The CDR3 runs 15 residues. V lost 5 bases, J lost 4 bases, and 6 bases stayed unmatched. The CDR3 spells CASSREGQATGELFF. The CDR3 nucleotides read TGTGCCAGCAGCCGAGAGGGACAGGCCACCGGGGAGCTGTTTTTT.

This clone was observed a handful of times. CDR3 coding DNA: TGTGCCACCATGCAGGCTAGCACAGATACGCAGTATTTT. Its protein is CATMQASTDTQYF. The chain recombines TRBV24-1 with TRBJ2-3; D remains ambiguous. Germline loops: CDR1 KGHDR, CDR2 SFDVKD. The CDR3 totals 13 residues. V was clipped by 8 bases and J by 0 bases, with 8 bases between them.

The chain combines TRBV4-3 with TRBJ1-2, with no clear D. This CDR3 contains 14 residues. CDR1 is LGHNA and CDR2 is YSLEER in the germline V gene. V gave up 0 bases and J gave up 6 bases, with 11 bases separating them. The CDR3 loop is CASSQEASSNGYTF. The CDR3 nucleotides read TGCGCCAGCAGCCAAGAGGCAAGTTCAAATGGCTACACCTTC.

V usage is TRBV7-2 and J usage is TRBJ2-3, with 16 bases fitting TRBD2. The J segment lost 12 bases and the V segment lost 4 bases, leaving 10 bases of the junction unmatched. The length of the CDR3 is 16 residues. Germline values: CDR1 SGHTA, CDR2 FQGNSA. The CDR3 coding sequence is TGTGCCAGCAGCTCCCCGGGACTAGCGGGGGGGTTCCGTCAGTATTTT. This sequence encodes CASSSPGLAGGFRQYF.

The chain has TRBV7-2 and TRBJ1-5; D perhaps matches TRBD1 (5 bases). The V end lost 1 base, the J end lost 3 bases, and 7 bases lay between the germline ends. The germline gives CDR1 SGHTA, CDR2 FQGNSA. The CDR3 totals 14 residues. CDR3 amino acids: CASSLGQTNQPQHF. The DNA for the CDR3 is TGTGCCAGCAGCTTAGGACAGACCAATCAGCCCCAGCATTTT.

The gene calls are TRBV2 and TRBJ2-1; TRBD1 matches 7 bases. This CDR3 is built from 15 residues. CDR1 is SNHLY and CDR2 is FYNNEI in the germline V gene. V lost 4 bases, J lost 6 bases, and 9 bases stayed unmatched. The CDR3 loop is CASSGTGRGSNEQFF. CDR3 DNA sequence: TGTGCCAGCAGTGGGACAGGTAGAGGAAGCAATGAGCAGTTCTTC.

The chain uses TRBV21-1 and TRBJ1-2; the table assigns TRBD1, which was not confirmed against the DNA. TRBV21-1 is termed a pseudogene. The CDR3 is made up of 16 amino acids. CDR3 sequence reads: CASSSTRDRKLSGYTF. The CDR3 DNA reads TGTGCCAGCAGCAGTACTCGGGACAGGAAATTAAGTGGCTACACCTTC.

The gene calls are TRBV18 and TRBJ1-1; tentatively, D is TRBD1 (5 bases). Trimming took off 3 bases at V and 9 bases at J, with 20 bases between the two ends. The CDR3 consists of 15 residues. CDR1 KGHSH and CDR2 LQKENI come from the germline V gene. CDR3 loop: CASSPPARGLMKAFF. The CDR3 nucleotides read TGTGCCAGCTCACCTCCAGCTCGGGGGTTGATGAAAGCTTTCTTT.

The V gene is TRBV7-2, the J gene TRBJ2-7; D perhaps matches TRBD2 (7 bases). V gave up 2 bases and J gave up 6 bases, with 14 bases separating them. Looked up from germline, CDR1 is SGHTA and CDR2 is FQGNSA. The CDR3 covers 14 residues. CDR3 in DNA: TGTGCCAGCAGCTTAATTCGGGGGGCGGCCGAGCAGTACTTC. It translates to CASSLIRGAAEQYF.

CDR3 bases: TGCGCCAGCAGCCCTGACATGGACTATGGCTACACCTTC. This encodes CASSPDMDYGYTF. The V and J genes are TRBV5-1 and TRBJ1-2; no definite D call. The germline V gene has CDR1 SGHRS and CDR2 YFSETQ. The CDR3 sequence is 13 residues long. The V end lost 4 bases, the J end lost 3 bases, and 10 bases lay between the germline ends.

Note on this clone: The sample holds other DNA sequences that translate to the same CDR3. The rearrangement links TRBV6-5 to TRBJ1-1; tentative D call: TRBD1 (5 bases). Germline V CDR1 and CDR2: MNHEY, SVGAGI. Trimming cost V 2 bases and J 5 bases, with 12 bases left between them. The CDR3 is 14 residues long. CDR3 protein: CASSYKGGDTEAFF. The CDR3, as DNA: TGTGCCAGCAGTTACAAGGGAGGGGATACTGAAGCTTTCTTT.

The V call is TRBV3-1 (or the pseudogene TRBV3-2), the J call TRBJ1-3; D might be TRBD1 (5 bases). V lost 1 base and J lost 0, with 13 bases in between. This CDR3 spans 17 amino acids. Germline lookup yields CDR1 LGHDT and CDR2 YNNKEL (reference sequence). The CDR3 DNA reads TGTGCCAGCAGCCAAGGGGGCAGATTGAGCTCTGGAAACACCATATATTTT. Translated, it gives CASSQGGRLSSGNTIYF.

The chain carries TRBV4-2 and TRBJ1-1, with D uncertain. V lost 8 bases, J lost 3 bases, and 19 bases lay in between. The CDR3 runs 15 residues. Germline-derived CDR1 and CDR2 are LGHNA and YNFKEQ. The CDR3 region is CASSTRGEWDTEAFF. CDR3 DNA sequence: TGTGCCAGCTCCACAAGAGGTGAGTGGGACACTGAAGCTTTCTTT.

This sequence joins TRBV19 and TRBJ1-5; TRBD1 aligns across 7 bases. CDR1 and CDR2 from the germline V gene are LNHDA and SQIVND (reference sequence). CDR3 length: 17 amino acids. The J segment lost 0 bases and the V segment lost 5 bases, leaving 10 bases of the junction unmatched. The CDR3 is CASSVRQGIYSNQPQHF. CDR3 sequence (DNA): TGTGCCAGTAGTGTACGACAGGGCATTTATAGCAATCAGCCCCAGCATTTT.

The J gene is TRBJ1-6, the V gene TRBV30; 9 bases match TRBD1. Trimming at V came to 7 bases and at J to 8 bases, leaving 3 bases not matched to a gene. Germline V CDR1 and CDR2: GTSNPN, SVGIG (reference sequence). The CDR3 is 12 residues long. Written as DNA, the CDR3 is TGTGCCTTACAGGGGGCGGATTCACCCCTCCACTTT. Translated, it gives CALQGADSPLHF.

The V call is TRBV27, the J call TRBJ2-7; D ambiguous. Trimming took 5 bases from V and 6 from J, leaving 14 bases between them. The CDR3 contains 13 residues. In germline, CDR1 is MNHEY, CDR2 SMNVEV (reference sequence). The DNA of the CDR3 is TGTGCCAGCAGTCCCGAACCCCGAGCCGAGCAGTACTTC. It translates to CASSPEPRAEQYF.

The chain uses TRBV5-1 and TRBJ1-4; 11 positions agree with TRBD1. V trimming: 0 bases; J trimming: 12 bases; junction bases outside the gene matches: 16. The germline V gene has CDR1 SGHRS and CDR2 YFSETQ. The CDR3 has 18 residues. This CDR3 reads CASSLVASPGTGGYQLFF. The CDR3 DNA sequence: TGCGCCAGCAGCTTGGTGGCGTCACCCGGGACAGGGGGTTATCAACTGTTTTTT.

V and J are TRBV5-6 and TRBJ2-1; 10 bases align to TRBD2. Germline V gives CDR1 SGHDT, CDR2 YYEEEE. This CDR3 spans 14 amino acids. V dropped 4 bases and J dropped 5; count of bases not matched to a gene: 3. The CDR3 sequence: CASSVSGGDNEQFF. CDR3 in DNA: TGTGCCAGCAGCGTGAGCGGGGGGGACAATGAGCAGTTCTTC.

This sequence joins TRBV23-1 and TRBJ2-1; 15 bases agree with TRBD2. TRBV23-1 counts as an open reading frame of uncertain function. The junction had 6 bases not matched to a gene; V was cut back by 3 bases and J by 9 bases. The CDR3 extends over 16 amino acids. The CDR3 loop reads CASSHGLAGGSCEQFF. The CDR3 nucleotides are TGCGCCAGCAGTCATGGACTAGCGGGGGGGTCTTGTGAGCAGTTCTTC.